The next 20 T cell receptor beta chains were all read from a single sample in a study of beta chain features in type 1 diabetes. The investigators reverse transcribed all of the isolated RNA, so they sequenced expressed TCRB transcripts. The repertoire was sequenced with immunoSEQ multiplex PCR; TCRdb's copy has only in-frame clones and lacks some. The sample has about 620,000 clones, around a sixth seen once. The source material was naive CD4+ T cells from blood. The receptors derive from a man in his late teens or twenties in good health.

V usage is TRBV5-4 and J usage is TRBJ1-1; TRBD1 might be the D (5 bases). Between the trimmed V and J ends, which lost 4 bases and 1 base, there was a span of 14 bases. The germline V gene has CDR1 SGHNT and CDR2 YYREEE (reference sequence). CDR3 length: 15 residues. CDR3 DNA sequence: TGTGCCAGCAGCCCTTGGACAAGTGGGAACACTGAAGCTTTCTTT. This encodes CASSPWTSGNTEAFF.

The chain employs TRBV5-1 and TRBJ1-1, with D maybe TRBD1 (5 bases). Germline V lookup: CDR1 SGHRS, CDR2 YFSETQ. Between the trimmed V and J ends, which lost 0 bases and 1 base, there was a span of 13 bases. The CDR3 consists of 16 residues. The CDR3, as DNA: TGCGCCAGCAGCTTGGGGCGGCGTCAGGGGAACACTGAAGCTTTCTTT. Translation: CASSLGRRQGNTEAFF.

The V gene is TRBV18, the J gene TRBJ1-1; 9 bases are a match to TRBD1. This CDR3 is 15 amino acids long. Germline lookup yields CDR1 KGHSH and CDR2 LQKENI. V lost 5 bases and J lost 0; bases outside the gene matches: 4. This CDR3 is CASSGRTGVNTEAFF. The CDR3 DNA reads as TGTGCCAGCTCAGGAAGGACAGGGGTGAACACTGAAGCTTTCTTT.

The chain couples TRBV18 to TRBJ1-1; D is unclear. Trimming took off 5 bases at V and 6 bases at J, with 7 bases between the two ends. Germline-derived CDR1 and CDR2 are KGHSH and LQKENI. CDR3 size: 11 residues. For the CDR3, the DNA is TGTGCCAGCTCAGGTATATCTGAAGCTTTCTTT. This gives the protein CASSGISEAFF.

This clone showed up just a few times. V usage is TRBV7-2 and J usage is TRBJ2-1; 9 bases fit TRBD2. Germline CDR1 reads SGHTA; CDR2 reads FQGNSA. The ends lost 1 base at V and 1 base at J; junction bases unmatched: 5. There are 17 residues in the CDR3. The CDR3, as DNA: TGTGCCAGCAGCTTAGGGACTAGCGTAGTTTCCTACAATGAGCAGTTCTTC. As protein: CASSLGTSVVSYNEQFF.

The sample holds a few counts of this clone. The chain couples TRBV23-1 to TRBJ2-7, with unresolved D. TRBV23-1 carries the ORF label, with uncertain function. V was pared by 4 bases and J by 7 bases, with 20 bases between. The CDR3 contains 15 residues. The CDR3 nucleotides read TGCGCCAGCAGTCCTCAGGCGCGACGGGCTTTAGAGCAGTACTTC. Its protein is CASSPQARRALEQYF.

This clone was found a few times. The V call is TRBV7-2, the J call TRBJ2-5, with a weak D call TRBD1 (5 bases). The germline V gene has CDR1 SGHTA and CDR2 FQGNSA. V lost 5 bases and J 5 bases, leaving 18 bases between the germline ends. This CDR3 is built from 15 residues. CDR3 residues: CASSTGQGKVETQYF. The DNA of the CDR3 is TGTGCCAGCAGCACTGGGCAGGGCAAAGTGGAGACCCAGTACTTC.

This chain uses TRBV29-1 with TRBJ2-5; TRBD1 aligns across 9 bases. The J call is uncertain, as TRBJ2-7 better fits the DNA end. CDR1 and CDR2 from the germline V gene are SQVTM and ANQGSEA. This CDR3 has 14 amino acids. CDR3 residues: CSVEQGQGAYEQYF. The CDR3 nucleotides are TGCAGCGTTGAACAGGGACAGGGAGCTTACGAGCAGTACTTC.

This clone was seen a few times. Here the CDR3 reads CASISSPQGYGYGYTF. The CDR3, as DNA: TGTGCCAGCATCAGTTCCCCTCAGGGGTATGGATATGGCTACACCTTC. The chain carries TRBV28 and TRBJ1-2; possibly TRBD1 for D (6 bases). This CDR3 is 16 amino acids long. Germline CDR1 reads MDHEN; CDR2 reads SYDVKM. Trimming left V 7 bases short and J 5 bases short, with 23 bases between.

V usage is TRBV5-4 and J usage is TRBJ2-7; D unresolved. The CDR3 extends over 15 amino acids. The germline gives CDR1 SGHNT, CDR2 YYREEE (reference sequence). Trimming pared 0 bases from V and 4 bases from J, leaving 14 bases between. Here the CDR3 reads CASSLVVGKGYEQYF. The CDR3 region has the DNA TGTGCCAGCAGCTTGGTAGTAGGGAAAGGTTACGAGCAGTACTTC.

This chain joins TRBV2 and TRBJ1-1; TRBD1 aligns across 9 bases. In germline, CDR1 is SNHLY, CDR2 FYNNEI. The CDR3 loop spans 15 amino acids. V lost 6 bases and J lost 2; bases outside the gene matches: 7. This CDR3 is CASSREGQGNTEAFF. For the CDR3, the DNA is TGTGCCAGCAGCAGGGAGGGACAGGGTAACACTGAAGCTTTCTTT.

The chain has TRBV18 and TRBJ2-7, with 10 positions matching TRBD1. CDR1 KGHSH and CDR2 LQKENI come from the germline V gene. J was trimmed by 3 bases and V by 6 bases; bases with no gene match: 8. The CDR3 extends over 15 amino acids. CDR3 sequence: CASSPGTGDLYEQYF. DNA of the CDR3: TGTGCCAGCTCTCCTGGGACAGGGGATCTCTACGAGCAGTACTTC.

This chain connects TRBV5-4 to TRBJ2-7; D remains ambiguous. In germline, CDR1 is SGHNT, CDR2 YYREEE (reference sequence). V was pared by 4 bases and J by 6 bases, with 11 bases between. CDR3 length: 12 residues. In DNA form, the CDR3 reads TGTGCCAGCAGCCCGACGCGTGTCGAGCAGTACTTC. Translation: CASSPTRVEQYF.

V usage is TRBV6-5 and J usage is TRBJ2-5; D gene ambiguous. Germline lookup yields CDR1 MNHEY and CDR2 SVGAGI. The CDR3 is 14 amino acids. V lost 0 bases, J lost 2 bases, and 7 bases lay in between. The CDR3 reads CASSYSTQQETQYF. CDR3 in DNA: TGTGCCAGCAGTTACTCTACGCAGCAAGAGACCCAGTACTTC.

Only one count was recorded for this clone. The chain links TRBV2 to TRBJ2-5; 9 bases map to TRBD1. V gave up 4 bases and J gave up 3 bases; unmatched junction bases: 6. The CDR3 extends over 15 amino acids. Germline CDR1 SNHLY, CDR2 FYNNEI. Written as DNA, the CDR3 is TGTGCCAGCAGTGCGGGACAGGGTCGGGAAGAGACCCAGTACTTC. This sequence encodes CASSAGQGREETQYF.

This clone appeared a few times. V gene TRBV7-6 combines with J gene TRBJ1-1, with D perhaps TRBD1 (6 bases). This CDR3 contains 12 residues. CDR1 and CDR2 (germline): SGHVS, FNYEAQ. Deletions cut 5 bases from V and 9 bases from J, with 13 bases between. The CDR3 sequence is CASSRMTGQAFF. As DNA, the CDR3 is TGTGCCAGCAGCCGAATGACAGGACAAGCTTTCTTT.

This clone was observed a few times. The chain recombines TRBV7-2 with TRBJ2-3, with TRBD2 matching 7 bases. V lost 0 bases, J lost 5 bases, and 8 bases stayed unmatched. The germline V gene has CDR1 SGHTA and CDR2 FQGNSA. The CDR3 loop spans 16 amino acids. The CDR3 spells CASSLALAAHRDTQYF. The DNA for the CDR3 is TGTGCCAGCAGCTTAGCGCTAGCGGCCCACCGAGATACGCAGTATTTT.

The chain carries TRBV9 and TRBJ2-3, with 15 bases fitting TRBD2. Germline lookup yields CDR1 SGDLS and CDR2 YYNGEE. Trimming at V came to 0 bases and at J to 5 bases, leaving 7 bases not matched to a gene. The CDR3 length is 18 residues. CDR3 in amino acids: CASSVAGTSGRQVDTQYF. The CDR3 DNA reads TGTGCCAGCAGCGTAGCGGGGACTAGCGGGAGGCAGGTAGATACGCAGTATTTT.

The V gene is TRBV9, the J gene TRBJ2-1; 15 bases match TRBD2. The length of the CDR3 is 18 residues. After removal of 4 bases from V and 1 base from J, the junction contained 6 bases not matched to a gene. In germline, CDR1 is SGDLS, CDR2 YYNGEE. The CDR3 loop reads CASSPSGTSGRSYNEQFF. The CDR3, as DNA: TGTGCCAGCAGCCCATCAGGGACTAGCGGGAGGTCCTACAATGAGCAGTTCTTC.

This clone was observed a few times. The chain employs TRBV7-9 and TRBJ2-2, with D hard to call. Trimming pared 4 bases from V and 0 bases from J, leaving 9 bases between. CDR3 length: 15 amino acids. The germline V gene has CDR1 SEHNR and CDR2 FQNEAQ (reference sequence). As DNA, the CDR3 is TGTGCCAGCAGCTGGCTAGGGACGAACACCGGGGAGCTGTTTTTT. Residues: CASSWLGTNTGELFF. The full variable domain, completed using reference TRBV7-9 and TRBJ2-2, is DTGVSQNPRHKITKRGQNVTFRCDPISEHNRLYWYRQTLGQGPEFLTYFQNEAQLEKSRLLSDRFSAERPKGSFSTLEIQRTEQGDSAMYLCASSWLGTNTGELFFGEGSRLTVL.